The clone carrying this T cell receptor beta chain occurred a few times. V gave up 5 bases and J gave up 7 bases, with 17 bases separating them. Germline V gives CDR1 DFQATT, CDR2 SNEGSKA (reference sequence). The CDR3 is 13 residues long. Each CDR3 protein gets one entry after TCRdb re-called the RT-PCR reads with MiXCR. The repertoire holds hundreds of thousands of distinct CDR3 sequences, 14% seen once, with around 3.3% in the top ten. V is TRBV20-1 and J is TRBJ1-2; no reliable D call. This clonotype was obtained from a female donor in good health, serving as a healthy control. Material for sequencing was memory CD4+ T cells from blood. This CDR3 is CSARDPEGPGYTF. CDR3 nucleotides: TGCAGTGCTCGTGACCCCGAAGGGCCTGGCTACACCTTC.